This T cell receptor beta chain originates from a study of T cell responses to AZD1222 COVID-19 vaccine. TCRdb's table, derived via immunoSEQ multiplex PCR, lists solely in-frame clones and lacks some. Here the sample spans about 120,000 clones, about 92% being singletons. The V and J ends lost 4 bases and 1 base respectively, with 13 bases between them. The CDR3 is made up of 14 amino acids. The germline gives CDR1 SQVTM, CDR2 ANQGSEA. The TCR sequence derives from an adult in good health. Source: peripheral blood, taken on day 0 of AZD1222 vaccination. The chain links TRBV29-1 to TRBJ1-1; D perhaps matches TRBD1 (6 bases). CDR3 nucleotides: TGCAGCGTTGGTGGGACACGGTCGAACACTGAAGCTTTCTTT. Translation gives CSVGGTRSNTEAFF.